In this sample, the clone carrying this TCR beta chain turned up a few times. TCRdb used MiXCR to reprocess the RT-PCR reads, holding one entry per CDR3 protein. The sample yields just under 550,000 distinct CDR3 sequences, roughly 23% seen once. The length of the CDR3 is 15 residues. Between the trimmed V and J ends, which lost 0 bases and 2 bases, there was a span of 8 bases. Germline V lookup: CDR1 SGHTS, CDR2 YDEGEE. These data are taken from a study of response to subunit inactivated influenza vaccine. These sequences were also reported in another study, on T cells expressing NK-cell markers. From that study: TCR beta libraries carry UMIs added by 5'RACE template switching. Cells sorted as CD3+CD56+NKG2C+, CD3+CD56+NKG2C- and CD3+CD56-NKG2C+ T cells supplied the TCR beta repertoires. An anti-gamma-delta TCR antibody restricted sorting to alpha-beta TCR T cells in several experiments.

The TCR sequence derives from a man in his fifties or sixties who received an inactivated influenza vaccine. The material was CD4+ T cells sorted from PBMCs, obtained 11 to 12 days after vaccination. The V and J genes are TRBV5-8 and TRBJ1-4; D ambiguous. The CDR3 DNA reads as TGTGCCAGCAGCTTGGTTTGGGGTACTAATGAAAAACTGTTTTTT. This translates into CASSLVWGTNEKLFF. Together with reference TRBV5-8 and TRBJ1-4, the CDR3 gives the full variable domain: EAGVTQSPTHLIKTRGQQATLRCSPISGHTSVYWYQQALGLGLQFLLWYDEGEERNRGNFPPRFSGRQFPNYSSELNVNALELEDSALYLCASSLVWGTNEKLFFGSGTQLSVL.